The clone carrying this T cell receptor beta chain was seen only a few times. The sample comes from a study of blood T cell repertoires in COVID-19. Study at large: COVID-19 samples, acute and convalescent, were from the United States, Italy and Spain. PBMCs, B-cell-depleted T cells, or T cells were the source of the cDNA or gDNA that made up the material.

Authors' analysis steps: From reference gene primer amplification, estimates of nucleated cell counts were derived. The protocol was immunoSEQ multiplex PCR, while the TCRdb copy is restricted to in-frame clones and leaves out a portion. The DNA gave D and trimming, while V, J and clone size come from that table. The data show hundreds of thousands of clones, with approximately 85% seen just once and roughly 12% held by the top ten. This CDR3 spans 19 amino acids. V was shortened by 3 bases and J by 4 bases, with 27 bases between the two germline ends. Per germline, CDR1 SGHTA and CDR2 FQGNSA. This clonotype originated in a woman aged 55-75 years with active or convalescent COVID-19. This sequence joins TRBV7-2 and TRBJ1-2; D gene unclear. Sequencing was performed on peripheral blood. The CDR3 spells CASSLGSEGFLAYSYGYTF. The DNA of the CDR3 is TGTGCCAGCAGCTTGGGATCGGAAGGATTCCTAGCCTACTCCTATGGCTACACCTTC.